This TCR beta chain was obtained from a study of shared clonotypes between healthy human individuals. General study results and limits: The researchers took only blood, and tissue repertoires probably look different.

Donors were healthy HIV-negative adults without recently reported acute infections or vaccinations. The donors were all Caucasian adults (living in Nashville, Tennessee). CD8 memory comprised CD45RO+ plus CCR7-negative CD45RA+ TemRA cells. For this clone: The antigen is unknown.

Produced via immunoSEQ multiplex PCR; TCRdb's table is partial and in-frame only. The sample comprises approximately 710,000 clones, roughly 91% of which are singletons, and about a third rests with the top ten. This receptor was taken from a man between 18 and 35 years old in good health. Some clones in this sample may be carry-over from other donors' samples. Source material: memory CD8+ T cells from PBMCs. Noted subset: CD45RO+ cells pooled with CCR7-negative TemRA cells.

This CDR3 reads CASSVGGTPYNEQFF. DNA of the CDR3: TGTGCCAGCAGCGTGGGCGGGACGCCCTACAATGAGCAGTTCTTC. J is TRBJ2-1 and V is TRBV4-2; the D gene is possibly TRBD2 (6 bases). V lost 5 bases and J 2 bases, leaving 13 bases between the germline ends. CDR1 and CDR2 (germline): LGHNA, YNFKEQ. The CDR3 runs to 15 residues.